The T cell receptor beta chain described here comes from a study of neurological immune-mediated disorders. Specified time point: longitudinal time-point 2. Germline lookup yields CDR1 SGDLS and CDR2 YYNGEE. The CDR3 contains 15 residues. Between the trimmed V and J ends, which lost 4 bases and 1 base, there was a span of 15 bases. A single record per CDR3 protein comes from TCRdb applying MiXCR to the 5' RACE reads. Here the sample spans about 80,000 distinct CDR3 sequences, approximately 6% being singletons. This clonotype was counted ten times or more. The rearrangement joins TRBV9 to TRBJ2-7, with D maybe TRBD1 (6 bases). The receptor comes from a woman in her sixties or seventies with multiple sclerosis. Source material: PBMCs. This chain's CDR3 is CASSPQGMRSYEQYF. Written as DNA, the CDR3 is TGTGCCAGCAGCCCCCAGGGGATGAGGTCCTACGAGCAGTACTTC.